This T cell receptor (beta chain) was recovered during a study of shared clonotypes between healthy human individuals. Notes on the study in general: Generation probability values for non-shared clonotypes were lower than those for clonotypes shared by all four donors. Sequencing depth was a factor that was expected to affect clonotype sharing among donors.

TCRdb's copy holds only in-frame clones and misses some; the assay was immunoSEQ multiplex PCR. The sample consists of approximately 980,000 clones, about 80% of them appearing once. Concerning this clone itself: The antigen is undetermined.

Trimming took 6 bases from V and 5 from J, leaving 13 bases between them. This CDR3 is built from 13 residues. CDR1 MNHNY and CDR2 SVGAGI come from the germline V gene (reference sequence). Sequences were obtained from memory CD4+ T cells sorted from blood. Subset of the sample: CD45RA-negative fraction. This chain uses TRBV6-6 with TRBJ1-2; perhaps TRBD1 as D (5 bases). This clonotype was obtained from a young man in good health. CDR3 bases: TGTGCCAGCAGCCGGGACGGAAGGTATGGCTACACCTTC. Translated: CASSRDGRYGYTF.